This T cell receptor beta chain is from a study of blood T cell repertoires in COVID-19 (dated by TCRdb to about 2020). Looking at the study overall: Samples from collaborators originated in the United States, Italy and Spain and spanned both the acute and convalescent phases of COVID-19. The prospective study material was composed of cDNA or gDNA derived from T cells, B-cell-depleted T cells, or PBMCs. The repertoires were released in a freely available public database intended as a resource for research on the immune response to SARS-CoV-2. A de-identified subject ID, COVID-19 status, age in years and sex were almost always included in the sample metadata. The samples were drawn from the first 160 participants of the ongoing ImmuneRACE study and from under 1,500 subjects provided by 6 global collaborators. The dataset comprised deeply sampled blood TCRbeta repertoires from subjects exposed to, actively infected with, or recovered from COVID-19. HLA class I and class II types, where available, came from metadata supplied by the sample provider rather than from assay-based typing.

Regarding this clone: The antigen this receptor binds is unknown. The input lacks base qualities; no much larger clone sits a single base away.

CDR1 and CDR2 are drawn from the germline V gene: KGHDR, SFDVKD. V is cut back by 2 bases and J by 1 base, with 5 bases in the junction unmatched. The CDR3 goes from the cysteine to the phenylalanine over 17 residues. Of all the DNA, just the CDR3 is kept, 51 bases in frame from base 1. Participants in the prospective study were aged about 18 to 95 years, lived in over 20 United States geographic areas, and enrolled through a virtual design. To assign participants to cohorts, the prospective study relied on clinical history that participants themselves reported in a screening survey and a study questionnaire. Recovered participants in ImmuneRACE Cohort 3 were defined by two consecutive negative NP/OP PCR tests, clearance by a healthcare professional, or resolution of symptoms. In the prospective study, mobile phlebotomists collected whole blood, serum and a nasopharyngeal or oropharyngeal swab from each participant. Prospective study participants could optionally give additional blood draws and questionnaires over an approximately two-month period. Blood samples from the prospective study were shipped frozen or at room temperature prior to DNA extraction.

TCRbeta CDR3 regions were amplified from genomic DNA using the immunoSEQ Assay, a bias-controlled multiplex PCR. The paper's data handling went like this. Within the assay, amplification of reference gene primers was used to estimate how many nucleated cells each sample contained. To quantify the absolute abundance of each unique TCRbeta CDR3 rearrangement, sequence reads were collapsed and filtered. For each sample, productive Simpson clonality was calculated as the square root of Simpson's diversity index over productive rearrangements. The source is immuneACCESS, and TCRdb retained only in-frame sequences with V and J called. Part of the clones is not carried over; for the studies checked, unresolved V genes explain less than half of this, and the remainder is unexplained. The D gene and trimming were derived from the DNA, and the V and J assignments and clone size from that table. The sample includes fewer than 350,000 clones, with 89% observed a single time. Jointly, the top ten make up about 1.8% of the sample.

The investigation overall reported the following: The amount of clinical and demographic metadata varied by source and participant and was provided uncurated.

This TCR was recovered from a middle-aged woman who had recovered from COVID-19. The sequence is built from TRBV24-1 and TRBJ2-2; TRBD1 agrees with 8 junctional bases. Sample: PBMCs or T cells enriched from blood (not recorded which). For the CDR3, the sequence is CATSDSTGTGNTGELFF. The DNA reads as follows: TGTGCCACCAGTGATTCTACGGGGACAGGGAACACCGGGGAGCTGTTTTTT.